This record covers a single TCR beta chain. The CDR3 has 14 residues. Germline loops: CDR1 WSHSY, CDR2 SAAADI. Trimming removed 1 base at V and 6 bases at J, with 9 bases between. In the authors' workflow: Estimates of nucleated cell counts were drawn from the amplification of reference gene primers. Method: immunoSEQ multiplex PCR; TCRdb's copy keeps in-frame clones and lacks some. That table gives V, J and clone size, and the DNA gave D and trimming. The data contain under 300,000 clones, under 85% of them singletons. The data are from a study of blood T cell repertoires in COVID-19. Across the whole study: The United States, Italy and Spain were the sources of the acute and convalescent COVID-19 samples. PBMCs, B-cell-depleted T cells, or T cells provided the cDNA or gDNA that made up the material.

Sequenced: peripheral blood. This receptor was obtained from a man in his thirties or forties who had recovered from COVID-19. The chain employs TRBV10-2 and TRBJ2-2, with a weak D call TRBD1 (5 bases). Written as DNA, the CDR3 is TGCGCCAGCAGTGAGTTTAGGGGCGCCGGGGAGCTGTTTTTT. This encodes CASSEFRGAGELFF.